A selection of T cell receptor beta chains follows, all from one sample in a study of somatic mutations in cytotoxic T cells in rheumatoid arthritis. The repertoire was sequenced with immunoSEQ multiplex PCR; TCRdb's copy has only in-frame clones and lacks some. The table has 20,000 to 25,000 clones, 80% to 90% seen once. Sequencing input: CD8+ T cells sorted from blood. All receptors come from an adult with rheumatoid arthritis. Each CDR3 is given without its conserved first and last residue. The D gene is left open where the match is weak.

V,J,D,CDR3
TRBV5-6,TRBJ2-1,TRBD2,ASSLFGGAVDEQF
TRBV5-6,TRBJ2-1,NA,ASSLVGQPYNEQF
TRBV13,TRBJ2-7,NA,ASSATSEQY
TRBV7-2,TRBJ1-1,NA,ASGGEGLNTEAF
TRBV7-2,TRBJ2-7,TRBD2,ASSLRGGGNSYEQY
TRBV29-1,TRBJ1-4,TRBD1,SAGGTANEKLF
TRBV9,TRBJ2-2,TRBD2,ASSVVAGGPRGGELF
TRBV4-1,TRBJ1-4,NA,ASSQEQGEGAEKLF
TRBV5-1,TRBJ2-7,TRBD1,ASSSGQGLIGEQY
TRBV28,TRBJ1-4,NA,ASSPTTAASGGKLF
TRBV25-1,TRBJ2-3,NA,ASSEYLRGIGTDTQY
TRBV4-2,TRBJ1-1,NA,ASSQDGEGLGTEAF
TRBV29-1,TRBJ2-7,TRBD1,SGSGTGAYEQY
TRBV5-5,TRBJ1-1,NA,ASSPVNTEAF
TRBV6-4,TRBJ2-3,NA,ASSEEGGSADTQY
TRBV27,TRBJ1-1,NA,ASSFRQDTEAF
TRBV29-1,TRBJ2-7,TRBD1,SAEGADRNSYEQY
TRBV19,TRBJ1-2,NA,ASRDPGWGYGYT
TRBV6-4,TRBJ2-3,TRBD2,ASSRTSGGTDTQY
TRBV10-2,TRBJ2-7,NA,ASSVWTGSSYEQY
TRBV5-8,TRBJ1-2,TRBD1,ASGYRTGHYGYT